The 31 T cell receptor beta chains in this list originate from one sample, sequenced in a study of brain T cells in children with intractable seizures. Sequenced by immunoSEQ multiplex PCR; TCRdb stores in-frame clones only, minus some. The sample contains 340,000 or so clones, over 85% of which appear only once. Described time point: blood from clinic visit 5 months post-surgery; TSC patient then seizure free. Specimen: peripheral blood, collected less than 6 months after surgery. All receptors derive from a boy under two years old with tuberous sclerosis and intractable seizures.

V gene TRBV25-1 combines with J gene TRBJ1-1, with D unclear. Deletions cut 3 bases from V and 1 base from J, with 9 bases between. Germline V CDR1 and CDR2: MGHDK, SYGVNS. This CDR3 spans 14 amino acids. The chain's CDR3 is CASSDATGNTEAFF. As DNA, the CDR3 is TGTGCCAGCAGTGATGCGACTGGGAACACTGAAGCTTTCTTT.

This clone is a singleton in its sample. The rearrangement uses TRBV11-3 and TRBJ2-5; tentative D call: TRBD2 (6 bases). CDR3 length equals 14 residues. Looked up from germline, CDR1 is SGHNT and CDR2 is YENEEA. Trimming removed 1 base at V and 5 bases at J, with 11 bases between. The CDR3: CASSLVAGRETQYF. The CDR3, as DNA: TGTGCCAGCAGCTTAGTGGCGGGACGGGAGACCCAGTACTTC.

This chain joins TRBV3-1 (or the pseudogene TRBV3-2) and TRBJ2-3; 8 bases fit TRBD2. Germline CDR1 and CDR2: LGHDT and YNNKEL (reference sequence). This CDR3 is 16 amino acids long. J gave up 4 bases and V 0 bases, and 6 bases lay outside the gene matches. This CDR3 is CASSQETGGSSDTQYF. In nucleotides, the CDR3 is TGTGCCAGCAGCCAAGAGACGGGGGGGAGTTCAGATACGCAGTATTTT.

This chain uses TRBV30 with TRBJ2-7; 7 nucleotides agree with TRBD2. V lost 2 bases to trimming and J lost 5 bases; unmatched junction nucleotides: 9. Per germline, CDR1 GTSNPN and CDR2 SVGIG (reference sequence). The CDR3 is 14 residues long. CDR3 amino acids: CAWSTGAGVHEQYF. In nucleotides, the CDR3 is TGTGCCTGGAGTACGGGTGCGGGAGTGCACGAGCAGTACTTC.

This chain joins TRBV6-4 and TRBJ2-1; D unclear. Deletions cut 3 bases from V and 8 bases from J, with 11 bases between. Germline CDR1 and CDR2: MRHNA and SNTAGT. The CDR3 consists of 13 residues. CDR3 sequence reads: CASSERDTYEQFF. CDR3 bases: TGTGCCAGCAGTGAAAGGGATACCTATGAGCAGTTCTTC.

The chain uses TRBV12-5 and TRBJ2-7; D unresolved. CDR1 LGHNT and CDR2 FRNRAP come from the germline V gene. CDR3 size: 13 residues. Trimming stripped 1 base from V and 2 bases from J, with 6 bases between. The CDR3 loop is CASGLGLTYEQYF. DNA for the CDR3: TGTGCTAGTGGTTTGGGTCTCACCTACGAGCAGTACTTC.

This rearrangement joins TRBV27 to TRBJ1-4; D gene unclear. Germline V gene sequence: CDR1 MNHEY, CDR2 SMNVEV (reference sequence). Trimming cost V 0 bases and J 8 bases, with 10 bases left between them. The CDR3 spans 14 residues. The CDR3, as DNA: TGTGCCAGCAGTTTATCGTCCCGGGGAGAAAAACTGTTTTTT. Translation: CASSLSSRGEKLFF.

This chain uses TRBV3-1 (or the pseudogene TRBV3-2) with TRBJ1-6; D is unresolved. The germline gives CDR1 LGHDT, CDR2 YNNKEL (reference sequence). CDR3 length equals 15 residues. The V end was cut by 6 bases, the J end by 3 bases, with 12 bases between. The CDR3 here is CASRYGGGYNSPLHF. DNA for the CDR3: TGTGCCAGCAGGTACGGAGGCGGCTATAATTCACCCCTCCACTTT.

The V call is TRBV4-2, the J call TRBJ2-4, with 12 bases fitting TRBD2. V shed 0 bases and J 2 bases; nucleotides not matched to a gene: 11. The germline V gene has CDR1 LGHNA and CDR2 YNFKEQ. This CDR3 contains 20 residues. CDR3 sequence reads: CASSQDRASGGALTKNIQYF. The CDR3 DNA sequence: TGTGCCAGCAGCCAAGATAGGGCTAGCGGGGGGGCCTTAACCAAAAACATTCAGTACTTC.

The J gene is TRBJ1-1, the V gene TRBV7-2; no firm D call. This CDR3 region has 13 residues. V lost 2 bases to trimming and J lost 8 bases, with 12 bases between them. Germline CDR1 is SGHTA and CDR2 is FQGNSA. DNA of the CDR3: TGTGCCAGCAGCTTATATGTTCCGGGCGAAGCTTTCTTT. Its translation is CASSLYVPGEAFF.

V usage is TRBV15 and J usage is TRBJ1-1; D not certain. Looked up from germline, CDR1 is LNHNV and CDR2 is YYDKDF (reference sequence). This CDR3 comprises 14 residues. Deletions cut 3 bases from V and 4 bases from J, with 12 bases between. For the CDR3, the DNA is TGTGCCACCAGCAGTCAATTGGCCTCCACTGAAGCTTTCTTT. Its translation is CATSSQLASTEAFF. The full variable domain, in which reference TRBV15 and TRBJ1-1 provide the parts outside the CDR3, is DAMVIQNPRYQVTQFGKPVTLSCSQTLNHNVMYWYQQKSSQAPKLLFHYYDKDFNNEADTPDNFQSRRPNTSFCFLDIRSPGLGDTAMYLCATSSQLASTEAFFGQGTRLTVV.

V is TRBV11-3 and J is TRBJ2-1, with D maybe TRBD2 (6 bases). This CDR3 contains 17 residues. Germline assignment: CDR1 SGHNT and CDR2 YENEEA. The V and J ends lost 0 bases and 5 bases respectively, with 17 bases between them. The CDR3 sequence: CASSLEAGGIANNEQFF. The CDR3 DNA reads TGTGCCAGCAGCTTAGAAGCCGGCGGGATAGCCAACAATGAGCAGTTCTTC.

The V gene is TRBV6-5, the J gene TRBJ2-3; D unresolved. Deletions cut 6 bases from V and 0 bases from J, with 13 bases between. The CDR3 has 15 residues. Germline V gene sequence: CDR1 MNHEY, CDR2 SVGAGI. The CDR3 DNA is TGTGCCAGCAGCCACCAAAAGACTAGCACAGATACGCAGTATTTT. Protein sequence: CASSHQKTSTDTQYF.

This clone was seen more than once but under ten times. The CDR3 sequence: CASKRVGLEYEQYF. The CDR3 nucleotides are TGTGCCAGCAAAAGGGTCGGGCTTGAATACGAGCAGTACTTC. The chain links TRBV7-9 to TRBJ2-7; unclear D gene. Per the germline V gene, CDR1 is SEHNR and CDR2 is FQNEAQ (reference sequence). This CDR3 has 14 residues. Trimming left V 7 bases short and J 4 bases short, with 17 bases between.

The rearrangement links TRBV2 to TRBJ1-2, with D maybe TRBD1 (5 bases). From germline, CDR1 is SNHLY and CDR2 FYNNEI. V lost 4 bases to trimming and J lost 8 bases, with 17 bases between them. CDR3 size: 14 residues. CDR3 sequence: CASSVFAGEGGYTF. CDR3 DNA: TGTGCCAGCAGTGTCTTCGCGGGGGAAGGAGGCTACACCTTC.

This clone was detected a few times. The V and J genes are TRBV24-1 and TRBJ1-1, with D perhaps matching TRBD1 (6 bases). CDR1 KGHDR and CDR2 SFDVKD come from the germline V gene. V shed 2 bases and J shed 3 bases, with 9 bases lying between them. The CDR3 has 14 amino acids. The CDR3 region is CATSDSYRDTEAFF. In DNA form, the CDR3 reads TGTGCCACCAGTGATTCCTACAGGGACACTGAAGCTTTCTTT.

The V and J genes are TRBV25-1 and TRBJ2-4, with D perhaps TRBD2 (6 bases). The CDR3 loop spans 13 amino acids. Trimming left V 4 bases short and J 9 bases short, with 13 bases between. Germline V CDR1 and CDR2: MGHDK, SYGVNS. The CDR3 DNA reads TGTGCCAGCAGTGGGGGGGACCGCACCATTCAGTACTTC. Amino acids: CASSGGDRTIQYF.

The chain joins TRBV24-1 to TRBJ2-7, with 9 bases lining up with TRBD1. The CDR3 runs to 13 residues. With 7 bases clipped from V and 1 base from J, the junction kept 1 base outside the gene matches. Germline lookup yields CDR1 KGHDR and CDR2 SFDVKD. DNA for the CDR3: TGTGCCACCAGGGGACAGGGTTCCTACGAGCAGTACTTC. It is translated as CATRGQGSYEQYF.

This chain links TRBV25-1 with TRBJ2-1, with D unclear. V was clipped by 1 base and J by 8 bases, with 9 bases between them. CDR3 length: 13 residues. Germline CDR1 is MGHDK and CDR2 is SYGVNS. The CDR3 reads CASSELGGDEQFF. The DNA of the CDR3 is TGTGCCAGCAGTGAATTGGGCGGCGATGAGCAGTTCTTC.

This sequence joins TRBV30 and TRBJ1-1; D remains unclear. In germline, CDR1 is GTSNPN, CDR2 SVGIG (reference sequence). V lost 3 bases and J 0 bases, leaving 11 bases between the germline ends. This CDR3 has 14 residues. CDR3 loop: CAWRRAGLNTEAFF. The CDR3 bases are TGTGCCTGGAGGAGGGCAGGCTTGAACACTGAAGCTTTCTTT.

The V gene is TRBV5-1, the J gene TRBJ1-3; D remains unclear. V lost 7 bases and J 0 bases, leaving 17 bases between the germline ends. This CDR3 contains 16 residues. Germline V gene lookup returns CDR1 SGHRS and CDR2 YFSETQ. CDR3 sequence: CASGSTPNLSGNTIYF. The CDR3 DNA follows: TGCGCCAGCGGTAGTACTCCCAACCTCTCTGGAAACACCATATATTTT.

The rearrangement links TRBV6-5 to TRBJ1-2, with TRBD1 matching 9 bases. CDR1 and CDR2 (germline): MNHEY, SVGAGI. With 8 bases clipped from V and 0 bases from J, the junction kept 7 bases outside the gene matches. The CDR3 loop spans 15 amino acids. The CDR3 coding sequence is TGTGCCAGCGGGGGACAGGGTATAACTAACTATGGCTACACCTTC. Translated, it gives CASGGQGITNYGYTF.

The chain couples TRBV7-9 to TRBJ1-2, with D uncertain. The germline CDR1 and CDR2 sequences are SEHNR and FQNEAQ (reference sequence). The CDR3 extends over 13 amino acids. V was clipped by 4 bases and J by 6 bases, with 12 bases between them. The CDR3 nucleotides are TGTGCCAGCAGCTCGGCCAACTGGGATGGCTACACCTTC. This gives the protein CASSSANWDGYTF.

This chain's CDR3 is CAWTTSGMGEQYF. The CDR3 DNA sequence: TGTGCCTGGACCACTAGCGGGATGGGGGAGCAGTACTTC. The chain has TRBV30 and TRBJ2-7, with 10 bases aligning to TRBD2. The germline CDR1 and CDR2 sequences are GTSNPN and SVGIG (reference sequence). V lost 4 bases to trimming and J lost 7 bases; unmatched junction nucleotides: 7. This CDR3 contains 13 residues.

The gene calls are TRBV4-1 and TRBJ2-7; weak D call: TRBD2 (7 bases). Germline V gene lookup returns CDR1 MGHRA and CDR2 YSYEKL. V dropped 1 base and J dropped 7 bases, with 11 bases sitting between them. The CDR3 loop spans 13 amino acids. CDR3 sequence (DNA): TGCGCCAGCAGCCAAGCGGGGGGCTGGGAGCAGTACTTC. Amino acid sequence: CASSQAGGWEQYF.

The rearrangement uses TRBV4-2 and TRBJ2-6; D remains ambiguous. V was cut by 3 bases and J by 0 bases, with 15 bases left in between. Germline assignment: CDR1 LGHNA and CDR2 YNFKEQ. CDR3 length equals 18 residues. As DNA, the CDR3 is TGTGCCAGCAGCCAGCCTCTTGGTTCCCTCTCTGGGGCCAACGTCCTGACTTTC. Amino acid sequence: CASSQPLGSLSGANVLTF.

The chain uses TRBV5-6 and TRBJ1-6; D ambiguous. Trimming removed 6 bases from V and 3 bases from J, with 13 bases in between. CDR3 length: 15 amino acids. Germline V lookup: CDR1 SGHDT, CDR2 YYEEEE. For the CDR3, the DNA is TGTGCCAGCAACCGACACGGCCGCTATAATTCACCCCTCCACTTT. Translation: CASNRHGRYNSPLHF.

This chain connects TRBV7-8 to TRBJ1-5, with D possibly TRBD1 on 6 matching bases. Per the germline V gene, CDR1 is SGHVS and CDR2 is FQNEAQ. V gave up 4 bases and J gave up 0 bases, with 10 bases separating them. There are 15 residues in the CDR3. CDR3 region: CASSWTDYSNQPQHF. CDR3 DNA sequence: TGTGCCAGCAGCTGGACAGATTATAGCAATCAGCCCCAGCATTTT.

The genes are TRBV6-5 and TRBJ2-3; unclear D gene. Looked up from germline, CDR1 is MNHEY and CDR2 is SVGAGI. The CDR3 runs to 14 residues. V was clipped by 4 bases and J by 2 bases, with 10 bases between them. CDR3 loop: CASSWGSNTDTQYF. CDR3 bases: TGTGCCAGCAGTTGGGGATCAAACACAGATACGCAGTATTTT.

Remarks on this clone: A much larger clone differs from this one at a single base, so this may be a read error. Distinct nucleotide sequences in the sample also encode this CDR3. CDR3 sequence (DNA): TGTGCCAGCAGCTTAGAAAGCTCCTACAATGAGCAGTTCTTC. Protein product: CASSLESSYNEQFF. V gene TRBV7-2 combines with J gene TRBJ2-1; D remains ambiguous. Germline V gives CDR1 SGHTA, CDR2 FQGNSA. V lost 1 base and J 0 bases, leaving 4 bases between the germline ends. This CDR3 has 14 amino acids.

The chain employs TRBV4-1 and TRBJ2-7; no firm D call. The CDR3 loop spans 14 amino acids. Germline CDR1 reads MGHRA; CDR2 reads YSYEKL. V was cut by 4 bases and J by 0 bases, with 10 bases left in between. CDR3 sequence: CASSPLVVSYEQYF. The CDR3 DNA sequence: TGCGCCAGCAGCCCCCTGGTTGTCTCCTACGAGCAGTACTTC.